What follows are 6 T cell receptor beta chains derived from one specimen sequenced in a study of blood T cell repertoires in COVID-19 (TCRdb year 2020). Library creation used the immunoSEQ multiplex PCR assay. The table comes from immuneACCESS by way of TCRdb, which keeps in-frame sequences with V and J called. Part of the clones is missing from these tables; in studies checked, under half for an unresolved V gene and the rest for unknown reasons. Recorded for this sample are over 250,000 clones; about 83% of them occurred a single time. The top ten constitute approximately 9% of the sample. The sequencing sample was made of peripheral blood. The receptors come from a woman aged 45-65 years who had recovered from COVID-19.

V and J are TRBV6-2 or TRBV6-3 and TRBJ2-7; 7 bases are shared with TRBD1. With 5 bases clipped from V and 4 bases from J, the junction kept 8 bases outside the gene matches. The CDR3 consists of 14 residues. Germline V CDR1 and CDR2: MNHEY, SVGEGT. The CDR3 spells CASSSPGQSYEQYF. The CDR3 DNA is TGTGCCAGCAGTAGCCCGGGACAGAGTTACGAGCAGTACTTC.

The chain combines TRBV30 with TRBJ2-2; no clear D. Germline values: CDR1 GTSNPN, CDR2 SVGIG (reference sequence). The CDR3 is 14 residues long. Trimming took off 5 bases at V and 2 bases at J, with 12 bases between the two ends. DNA of the CDR3: TGTGCCTGGGCCCTCCCCCCCAACACCGGGGAGCTGTTTTTT. It yields the protein CAWALPPNTGELFF.

The chain couples TRBV12-2 to TRBJ1-3; the listed D gene, TRBD1, was not tested against the DNA. TRBV12-2 is given as a pseudogene. The CDR3 contains 19 residues. The CDR3 loop reads CASPFGGQGASISGNTIYF. The CDR3 nucleotides are TGTGCAAGTCCCTTCGGTGGACAGGGGGCTTCCATCTCTGGAAACACCATATATTTT.

This clone has a single count. The V gene is TRBV27, the J gene TRBJ2-2; weak D call: TRBD2 (7 bases). The V gene lost 6 bases and the J gene lost 2 bases, with 16 bases spanning the gap. The length of the CDR3 is 16 residues. Looked up from germline, CDR1 is MNHEY and CDR2 is SMNVEV (reference sequence). The DNA of the CDR3 is TGTGCCAGCAGCTCCGGGGGGCGGGCTAACACCGGGGAGCTGTTTTTT. It codes for CASSSGGRANTGELFF.

This chain connects TRBV5-1 to TRBJ2-3; 8 bases line up with TRBD1. Germline CDR1 reads SGHRS; CDR2 reads YFSETQ. Trimming at V came to 0 bases and at J to 2 bases, leaving 5 bases not matched to a gene. The length of the CDR3 is 16 residues. The CDR3 nucleotides are TGCGCCAGCAGCTTGGTTATGGGACAGGCCACAGATACGCAGTATTTT. Residues: CASSLVMGQATDTQYF.

The CDR3 DNA follows: TGTGCCAGCAGCTTAGCAGGGGTATTCAGCAATGAGCAGTTCTTC. The encoded protein is CASSLAGVFSNEQFF. V is TRBV7-2 and J is TRBJ2-1, with TRBD1 as a possible D gene (5 bases). The CDR3 sequence is 15 residues long. Trimming left V 0 bases short and J 6 bases short, with 12 bases between. The V gene's germline CDR1 is SGHTA and CDR2 FQGNSA. Variable domain in full (rest from reference TRBV7-2 and TRBJ2-1): GAGVSQSPSNKVTEKGKDVELRCDPISGHTALYWYRQSLGQGLEFLIYFQGNSAPDKSGLPSDRFSAERTGGSVSTLTIQRTQQEDSAVYLCASSLAGVFSNEQFFGPGTRLTVL.